This TCR beta chain was sequenced during a study of technical replicates of blood from a handful of donors. The V gene end was trimmed by 1 base and the J gene end by 6 bases; junction bases not matched to a gene: 14. CDR1 is MDHEN, CDR2 SYDVKM, per germline. The CDR3 runs to 18 residues. Sequencing was performed with immunoSEQ multiplex PCR; in TCRdb, only in-frame clones are kept and a portion is missing. The sample shows fewer than 100,000 clones, just over 90% of them seen only once. Material for sequencing was T cells isolated from PBMCs. The genes are TRBV28 and TRBJ2-3; 9 nucleotides line up with TRBD1. The clonotype originates from a human donor in good health. This CDR3 reads CASSLFGVSGQGTDTQYF. In nucleotides, the CDR3 is TGTGCCAGCAGTTTATTCGGTGTTTCGGGACAGGGTACCGATACGCAGTATTTT. Full variable domain (outside the CDR3, taken from reference TRBV28 and TRBJ2-3): DVKVTQSSRYLVKRTGEKVFLECVQDMDHENMFWYRQDPGLGLRLIYFSYDVKMKEKGDIPEGYSVSREKKERFSLILESASTNQTSMYLCASSLFGVSGQGTDTQYFGPGTRLTVL.